Only one count was recorded for the clone carrying this T cell receptor beta chain. The data derive from a study of blood T cell repertoires in COVID-19. Study context: Italy, Spain and the United States were the sources of the convalescent and acute COVID-19 samples. The analysed material was cDNA or gDNA that came from T cells, B-cell-depleted T cells, or PBMCs.

In the authors' methods: Reference gene primer amplification gave estimated nucleated cell counts. Measured with immunoSEQ multiplex PCR; TCRdb has only the in-frame clones, and not every one. D and trimming come from the DNA, and the V and J calls and clone size come from that table. This sample has 180,000 or so clones; approximately 89% occur once, and the top ten carry roughly 3.4%. Germline CDR1 MNHEY, CDR2 SMNVEV (reference sequence). The J segment lost 2 bases and the V segment lost 6 bases, leaving 13 bases of the junction unmatched. The CDR3 sequence is 19 residues long. V and J are TRBV27 and TRBJ2-3; the match to TRBD2 covers 14 bases. Sample: peripheral blood. This sequence was found in an older man with acute or convalescent COVID-19. The CDR3, as DNA: TGTGCCAGCAGCCTCACCCCCGGGACTAGCGGGAGCCCCACAGATACGCAGTATTTT. Protein sequence: CASSLTPGTSGSPTDTQYF.